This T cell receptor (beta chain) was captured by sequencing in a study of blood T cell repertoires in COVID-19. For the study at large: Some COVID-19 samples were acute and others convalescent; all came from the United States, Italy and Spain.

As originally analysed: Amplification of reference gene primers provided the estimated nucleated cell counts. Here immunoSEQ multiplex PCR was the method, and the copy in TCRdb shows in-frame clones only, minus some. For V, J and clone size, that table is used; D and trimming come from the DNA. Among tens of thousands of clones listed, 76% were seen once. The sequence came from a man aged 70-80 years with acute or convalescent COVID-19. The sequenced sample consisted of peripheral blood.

CDR3 DNA sequence: TGTGCCAGCAGCCTCATCGGGGAGACTGAAGCTTTCTTT. The encoded protein is CASSLIGETEAFF. This rearrangement joins TRBV4-2 to TRBJ1-1; D is uncertain. CDR3 length: 13 amino acids. Looked up from germline, CDR1 is LGHNA and CDR2 is YNFKEQ. V was cut by 4 bases and J by 5 bases, with 11 bases left in between.